The 14 T cell receptor beta chains in this list originate from one sample, sequenced in a study of blood T cell repertoires in COVID-19. Here immunoSEQ multiplex PCR was the method, and the copy in TCRdb shows in-frame clones only, minus some. Here the sample spans 250,000 to 400,000 clones, about 90% being singletons. Sequences were obtained from peripheral blood. The source of these receptors is a woman aged 25 to 39 with COVID-19, enrolled during active disease.

The genes are TRBV5-8 and TRBJ2-1, with 11 positions matching TRBD1. This CDR3 is 14 amino acids long. Germline trimming cut 5 bases from V and 7 bases from J; bases unmatched to any gene: 5. CDR1 is SGHTS and CDR2 is YDEGEE in the germline V gene. The CDR3 sequence: CASRARDRGNEQFF. The DNA of the CDR3 is TGTGCCAGCAGAGCCCGGGACAGGGGGAATGAGCAGTTCTTC. The entire variable domain, with the rest obtained from reference TRBV5-8 and TRBJ2-1, is as follows: EAGVTQSPTHLIKTRGQQATLRCSPISGHTSVYWYQQALGLGLQFLLWYDEGEERNRGNFPPRFSGRQFPNYSSELNVNALELEDSALYLCASRARDRGNEQFFGPGTRLTVL.

The chain joins TRBV19 to TRBJ2-7; no definite D call. CDR3 length: 14 residues. V was shortened by 0 bases and J by 9 bases, with 15 bases between the two germline ends. In germline, CDR1 is LNHDA, CDR2 SQIVND (reference sequence). This CDR3 is CASSIDEGTTVQYF. DNA of the CDR3: TGTGCCAGTAGTATAGATGAAGGAACCACAGTGCAGTACTTC.

V gene TRBV3-1 (or the pseudogene TRBV3-2) combines with J gene TRBJ1-2; D might be TRBD1 (5 bases). This CDR3 has 14 amino acids. V lost 0 bases, J lost 9 bases, and 14 bases lay in between. Germline values: CDR1 LGHDT, CDR2 YNNKEL (reference sequence). This chain's CDR3 is CASSQDRQGRRYTF. The CDR3 DNA is TGTGCCAGCAGCCAAGATCGCCAGGGTCGGCGCTACACCTTC.

The chain carries TRBV5-4 and TRBJ2-2; D possibly corresponds to TRBD1 (6 bases). This CDR3 is 14 amino acids long. The germline CDR1 and CDR2 sequences are SGHNT and YYREEE (reference sequence). Trimming removed 4 bases at V and 5 bases at J, with 12 bases between. The CDR3: CASSPATGTGELFF. CDR3 bases: TGTGCCAGCAGCCCGGCGACAGGTACCGGGGAGCTGTTTTTT.

The chain is built from TRBV4-1 and TRBJ2-7; D perhaps matches TRBD1 (6 bases). Germline V gene lookup returns CDR1 MGHRA and CDR2 YSYEKL. Trimming stripped 2 bases from V and 2 bases from J, with 10 bases between. The CDR3 is 14 residues long. CDR3 coding DNA: TGCGCCAGCAGCCAACACAGGGAAACCTACGAGCAGTACTTC. This translates into CASSQHRETYEQYF.

The chain carries TRBV10-3 and TRBJ1-5; 11 bases are shared with TRBD1. Trimming took 6 bases from V and 5 from J; bases not matched to a gene: 9. From germline, CDR1 is ENHRY and CDR2 SYGVKD. The CDR3 is 16 amino acids. This chain's CDR3 is CAIRPNGQGADQPQHF. The CDR3 DNA sequence: TGTGCCATCAGGCCGAACGGACAGGGGGCGGATCAGCCCCAGCATTTT.

The J gene is TRBJ2-1, the V gene TRBV15; 11 nucleotides align to TRBD2. The germline gives CDR1 LNHNV, CDR2 YYDKDF (reference sequence). V gave up 3 bases and J gave up 3 bases; unmatched junction bases: 1. The CDR3 is 15 amino acids. CDR3 protein: CATSSGTSGYNEQFF. The CDR3 nucleotides read TGTGCCACCAGCAGCGGGACTAGCGGCTACAATGAGCAGTTCTTC.

The DNA for the CDR3 is TGTGCCAGCAGCGTAACGGGACAAGGGAATGAAAAACTGTTTTTT. As protein: CASSVTGQGNEKLFF. The V gene is TRBV9, the J gene TRBJ1-4; possible D gene TRBD1, 6 bases. This CDR3 is 15 amino acids long. V was pared by 1 base and J by 5 bases, with 12 bases between. Germline V gene lookup returns CDR1 SGDLS and CDR2 YYNGEE.

The chain combines TRBV30 with TRBJ2-7, with D tentatively TRBD2 (6 bases). Per germline, CDR1 GTSNPN and CDR2 SVGIG (reference sequence). V lost 7 bases, J lost 7 bases, and 20 bases lay in between. The CDR3 totals 13 residues. CDR3 DNA sequence: TGTGCCTCCACCCAGACTAGGTCTGAGGAGCAGTACTTC. Translated: CASTQTRSEEQYF.

The rearrangement joins TRBV18 to TRBJ2-7; the match to TRBD2 covers 16 bases. The CDR3 loop spans 16 amino acids. Per the germline V gene, CDR1 is KGHSH and CDR2 is LQKENI. Unmatched junction bases numbered 7, after V lost 6 bases and J lost 5 bases. Here the CDR3 reads CASSRGLAGGPDEQYF. CDR3 sequence (DNA): TGTGCCAGCTCCCGGGGACTAGCGGGAGGGCCTGACGAGCAGTACTTC. The full variable domain, its missing parts supplied by reference TRBV18 and TRBJ2-7, is NAGVMQNPRHLVRRRGQEARLRCSPMKGHSHVYWYRQLPEEGLKFMVYLQKENIIDESGMPKERFSAEFPKEGPSILRIQQVVRGDSAAYFCASSRGLAGGPDEQYFGPGTRLTVT.

The chain links TRBV6-5 to TRBJ1-1; D is undetermined. Trimming took off 6 bases at V and 3 bases at J, with 8 bases between the two ends. CDR1 and CDR2 from the germline V gene are MNHEY and SVGAGI. This CDR3 contains 12 residues. The CDR3 here is CASSIPDTEAFF. CDR3 DNA: TGTGCCAGCAGCATACCAGACACTGAAGCTTTCTTT.

This chain joins TRBV10-3 and TRBJ1-1, with no clear D. Trimming shortened V by 7 bases and J by 1 base, and 7 bases separated the two germline ends. The length of the CDR3 is 12 residues. Germline CDR1 ENHRY, CDR2 SYGVKD. CDR3 in amino acids: CAIMGANTEAFF. In DNA, the CDR3 is TGTGCCATCATGGGCGCGAACACTGAAGCTTTCTTT.

The rearrangement joins TRBV30 to TRBJ1-4, with a possible D match to TRBD1 (5 bases). V gave up 0 bases and J gave up 0 bases, with 14 bases separating them. CDR3 length equals 17 residues. Germline-derived CDR1 and CDR2 are GTSNPN and SVGIG (reference sequence). CDR3 sequence: CAWSVQVTMTTNEKLFF. CDR3 nucleotides: TGTGCCTGGAGTGTACAGGTGACGATGACAACTAATGAAAAACTGTTTTTT.

The gene calls are TRBV30 and TRBJ1-6, with D perhaps matching TRBD1 (6 bases). Germline V lookup: CDR1 GTSNPN, CDR2 SVGIG (reference sequence). CDR3 length equals 15 residues. The V end was cut by 1 base, the J end by 9 bases, with 16 bases between. The CDR3 is CAWSAVRGVVSPLHF. The CDR3, as DNA: TGTGCCTGGAGTGCGGTCAGGGGAGTGGTTTCACCCCTCCACTTT. The variable domain in full, with the rest retrieved from reference TRBV30 and TRBJ1-6, is SQTIHQWPATLVQPVGSPLSLECTVEGTSNPNLYWYRQAAGRGLQLLFYSVGIGQISSEVPQNLSASRPQDRQFILSSKKLLLSDSGFYLCAWSAVRGVVSPLHFGNGTRLTVT.